These T cell receptor beta chains were read from a single sample in a study of T-cell reconstitution after alpha-beta-depleted transplantation in children. TCRdb ran MiXCR on the PCR reads and lists one entry per CDR3 protein. The table includes 440,000 or so distinct CDR3 sequences, approximately 41% detected once. Source: PBMCs, taken before TCRalphabeta/CD19-depleted stem cell transplant. These receptors were collected from a girl aged 2-10 years with aplastic anemia, due to receive a stem cell transplant. Both conserved end residues are part of each CDR3. The D gene is left open where the match is weak. Clone size is given for some rows only: seen once, a few or many times, or a class if the clone is expanded.

V gene	CDR3 length	J gene	D gene	clone size	CDR3 protein	CDR3 DNA
TRBV12-3/TRBV12-4	13	TRBJ1-1	.	many	CASSPGSNTEAFF	TGTGCCAGCAGCCCGGGGTCCAACACTGAAGCTTTCTTT
TRBV28	14	TRBJ2-7	TRBD2	.	CASRASGYSYEQYF	TGTGCCAGCAGGGCTAGCGGCTACTCCTACGAGCAGTACTTC
TRBV18	14	TRBJ2-7	.	medium-sized	CASSPPWDSYEQYF	TGTGCCAGCTCCCCCCCTTGGGACTCCTACGAGCAGTACTTC
TRBV28	15	TRBJ1-5	.	.	CASSSRTKSNQPQHF	TGTGCCAGCAGTTCCCGGACGAAGAGCAATCAGCCCCAGCATTTT
TRBV7-2	13	TRBJ2-7	TRBD1	few	CASSSRQGLEQYF	TGTGCCAGCAGCTCGCGACAGGGGCTCGAGCAGTACTTC
TRBV7-6	18	TRBJ2-3	TRBD2	.	CASSHRSGGPIRTDTQYF	TGTGCCAGCAGCCATAGAAGCGGGGGACCCATTAGGACAGATACGCAGTATTTT
TRBV6-5	15	TRBJ2-6	.	few	CASSYRGSGANVLTF	TGTGCCAGCAGTTACAGGGGGTCTGGGGCCAACGTCCTGACTTTC
TRBV7-6	16	TRBJ2-3	.	.	CASSFLGERVTDTQYF	TGTGCCAGCAGTTTCCTGGGGGAGCGGGTCACAGATACGCAGTATTTT
TRBV27	14	TRBJ1-1	.	.	CASSPVQGATEAFF	TGTGCCAGCAGTCCAGTACAGGGTGCCACTGAAGCTTTCTTT
TRBV20-1	14	TRBJ2-3	.	.	CSARGGPSTDTQYF	TGCAGTGCTAGAGGGGGACCTAGCACAGATACGCAGTATTTT
TRBV20-1	13	TRBJ1-5	.	.	CSAKGGSNQPQHF	TGCAGTGCCAAAGGAGGGAGCAATCAGCCCCAGCATTTT
TRBV20-1	13	TRBJ1-2	.	.	CSARGLGENGYTF	TGCAGTGCTAGAGGTTTAGGAGAGAATGGCTACACCTTC
TRBV24-1	16	TRBJ2-1	TRBD1	.	CATSDPGQGAYNEQFF	TGTGCCACCAGTGACCCCGGTCAGGGGGCCTACAATGAGCAGTTCTTC
TRBV5-5	13	TRBJ1-2	.	.	CASSLGSLYGYTF	TGTGCCAGCAGCTTGGGAAGCCTCTATGGCTACACCTTC
TRBV7-8	14	TRBJ2-3	.	many	CASSQGQYTDTQYF	TGTGCCAGCAGCCAAGGACAGTACACAGATACGCAGTATTTT
TRBV20-1	12	TRBJ2-2	.	.	CSAPGGIGELFF	TGCAGTGCCCCCGGGGGAATCGGGGAGCTGTTTTTT
TRBV20-1	11	TRBJ2-1	.	few	CSARPHLEQFF	TGCAGTGCTAGGCCTCACCTTGAGCAGTTCTTC
TRBV9	18	TRBJ2-1	TRBD2	.	CASSVGGVAGSGQIEQVF	TGTGCCAGCAGCGTAGGAGGGGTAGCGGGCAGCGGCCAGATTGAGCAGGTCTTC
TRBV5-4	16	TRBJ1-1	.	.	CASSLYLTGSRTEAFF	TGTGCCAGCAGCCTCTATTTGACAGGCAGCCGCACTGAAGCTTTCTTT
TRBV29-1	15	TRBJ2-1	TRBD2	.	CSVPQQAGGVYEQFF	TGCAGCGTTCCCCAGCAAGCGGGAGGGGTTTATGAGCAGTTCTTC